These 2 T cell receptor beta chains share one sample of origin, sequenced in a study of early T cells in non-severe SARS-CoV-2 infection. Each CDR3 protein is one row after TCRdb ran MiXCR on the 5' RACE reads. The table shows around 50,000 distinct CDR3 sequences, with around a tenth occurring only once. Input material: whole blood. The receptors shown here come from an adult who was a healthcare worker with PCR-confirmed SARS-CoV-2 infection or an uninfected control (not recorded which).

This clonotype was found a few times. The chain links TRBV7-2 to TRBJ2-1; D not resolved. The CDR3 runs 12 residues. The germline V and J ends were trimmed by 5 bases and 5 bases, with 7 bases remaining between them. Germline V CDR1 and CDR2: SGHTA, FQGNSA. The CDR3 nucleotides are TGTGCCAGCAGCCCTTCTCACAATGAGCAGTTCTTC. Amino acid sequence: CASSPSHNEQFF.

This clonotype turned up a few times. The chain uses TRBV7-9 and TRBJ2-1; possible D gene TRBD1, 6 bases. CDR3 length equals 14 residues. V lost 4 bases and J 5 bases, leaving 12 bases between the germline ends. Germline CDR1 and CDR2: SEHNR and FQNEAQ (reference sequence). For the CDR3, the DNA is TGTGCCAGCAGCTCCTCGGACAGACACAATGAGCAGTTCTTC. It encodes CASSSSDRHNEQFF.